This TCR beta chain was identified in a study of molecular identifiers for immune sequencing clone quantification. Study conclusions and caveats: Detection of one spiked Jurkat cell's TCR RNA reportedly worked in 1 million or so naive cells. Clones above 20 RNA copies held over 97% of effector molecules, under 1% in naive cells.

This clonotype was seen repeatedly, ten times or more. The antigen remains undetermined. TCRdb processed the PCR reads anew with MiXCR; each CDR3 protein has one entry. The sample carries 490,000 or so distinct CDR3 sequences, about 22% recorded once. CDR1 is KGHDR, CDR2 SFDVKD, per germline. The CDR3 sequence is 13 residues long. V was shortened by 1 base and J by 2 bases, with 4 bases between the two germline ends. The TCR sequence derives from a human donor in good health. Some libraries in this study had Jurkat cell RNA spiked in. The sequenced sample was naive CD8+ T cells from blood, with Jurkat cell RNA spiked in. Subset meaning: FACS-sorted CD8+CD4-CCR7+CD45RA+ naive T cells. This chain uses TRBV24-1 with TRBJ1-1; the D is unclear. The CDR3 bases are TGTGCCACCAGTGATTTAGGTAACACTGAAGCTTTCTTT. It codes for CATSDLGNTEAFF.